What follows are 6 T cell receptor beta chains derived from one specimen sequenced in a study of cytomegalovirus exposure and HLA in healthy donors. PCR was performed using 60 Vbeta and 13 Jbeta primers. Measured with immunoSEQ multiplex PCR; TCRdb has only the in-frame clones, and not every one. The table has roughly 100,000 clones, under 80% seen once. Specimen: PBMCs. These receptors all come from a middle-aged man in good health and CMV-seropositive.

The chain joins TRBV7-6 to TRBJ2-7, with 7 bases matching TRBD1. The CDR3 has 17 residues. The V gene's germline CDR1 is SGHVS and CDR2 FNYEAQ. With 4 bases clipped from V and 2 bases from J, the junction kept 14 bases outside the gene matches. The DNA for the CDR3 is TGTGCCAGCAGCTGGGGCAACAGGGGCCCAACTCCCTACGAGCAGTACTTC. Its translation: CASSWGNRGPTPYEQYF.

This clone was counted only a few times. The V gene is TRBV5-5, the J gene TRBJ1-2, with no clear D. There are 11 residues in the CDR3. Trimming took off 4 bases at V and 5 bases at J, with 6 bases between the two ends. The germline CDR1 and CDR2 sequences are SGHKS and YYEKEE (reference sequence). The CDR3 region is CASSLGYGYTF. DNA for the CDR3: TGTGCCAGCAGCCTAGGATATGGCTACACCTTC.

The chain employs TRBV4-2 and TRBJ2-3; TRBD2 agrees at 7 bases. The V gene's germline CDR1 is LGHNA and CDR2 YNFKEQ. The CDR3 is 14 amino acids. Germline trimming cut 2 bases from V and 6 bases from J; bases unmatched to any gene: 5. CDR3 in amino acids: CASSQRLAVDTQYF. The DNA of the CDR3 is TGTGCCAGCAGCCAAAGGCTAGCGGTCGATACGCAGTATTTT.

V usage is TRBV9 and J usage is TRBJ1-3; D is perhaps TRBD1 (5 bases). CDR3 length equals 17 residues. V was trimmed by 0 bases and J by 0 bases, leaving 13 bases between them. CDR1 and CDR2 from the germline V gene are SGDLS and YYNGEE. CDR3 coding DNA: TGTGCCAGCAGCGTAGCTGGAGGGGTCGGCTCTGGAAACACCATATATTTT. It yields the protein CASSVAGGVGSGNTIYF.

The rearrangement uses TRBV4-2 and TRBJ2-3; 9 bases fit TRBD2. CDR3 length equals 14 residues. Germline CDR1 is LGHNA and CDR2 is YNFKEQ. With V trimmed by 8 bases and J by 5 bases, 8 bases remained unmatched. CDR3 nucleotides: TGTGCCAGCCGCGCAGAACTAGCGGGAGATACGCAGTATTTT. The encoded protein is CASRAELAGDTQYF.

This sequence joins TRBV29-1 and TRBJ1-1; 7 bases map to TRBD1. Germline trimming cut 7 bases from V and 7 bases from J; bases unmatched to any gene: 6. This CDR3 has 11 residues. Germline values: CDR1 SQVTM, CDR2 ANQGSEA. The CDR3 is CSADRQSEAFF. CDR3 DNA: TGCAGCGCGGACAGGCAAAGTGAAGCTTTCTTT.